This T cell receptor (beta chain) appears in the sequencing data of a study of T cell responses to AZD1222 COVID-19 vaccine. Across the study: Analyses pooled second doses at about 4 or about 12 weeks.

Study findings and constraints: Reportedly, close to half of spike-specific TCRs are directed against unmutated variant regions. Distributed over spike, vaccine-associated CD4 TCRs predominated at 160-218 and 743-854. Among AZD1222 vaccinees, only six were seropositive at baseline.

Sequenced by immunoSEQ multiplex PCR; TCRdb stores in-frame clones only, minus some. The data show under 200,000 clones, roughly 90% seen once. On this clone itself: The antigen is not known.

The CDR3 length is 14 residues. Trimming took off 3 bases at V and 7 bases at J, with 10 bases between the two ends. In germline, CDR1 is MNHEY, CDR2 SMNVEV (reference sequence). Here the sequenced sample was peripheral blood, taken on day 0 of AZD1222 vaccination. The TCR was taken from an adult in good health. J is TRBJ1-6 and V is TRBV27; D is uncertain. CDR3 sequence reads: CASSFEGSNSPLHF. The DNA for the CDR3 is TGTGCCAGCAGTTTCGAGGGCTCCAATTCACCCCTCCACTTT.